A selection of T cell receptor beta chains follows, all from one sample in a study of CD8+CD57+ T cells in acquired aplastic anemia. TCRdb re-derived calls from the reads in MiXCR, one entry per CDR3 protein. The table records 150,000 to 200,000 distinct CDR3 sequences, about 60% of them present only once. The sequenced sample consisted of sorted CD4+, CD8+, or CD8+CD57+ T cells (not recorded which) from PBMCs. The receptors come from a human donor in good health. Both conserved end residues are part of each CDR3. The order of the fields is V gene, D gene, J gene, clone size, CDR3 protein, CDR3 DNA. D genes are given only for firm matches. Clone size is not always given. Where it is, it says once, few, many or a class for expanded clones.

v_call: TRBV15
d_call: TRBD1
j_call: TRBJ2-7
clone_size: few
cdr3_aa: CATSRGGTGFYEQYF
cdr3_nt: TGTGCCACCAGCAGAGGTGGGACAGGCTTCTACGAGCAGTACTTC

v_call: TRBV24-1
d_call: .
j_call: TRBJ2-3
clone_size: .
cdr3_aa: CATSDRPPSEGSTDTQYF
cdr3_nt: TGTGCCACCAGTGATAGACCCCCCAGCGAGGGGAGCACAGATACGCAGTATTTT

v_call: TRBV10-2
d_call: TRBD2
j_call: TRBJ2-5
clone_size: .
cdr3_aa: CASSESAAGGPQETQYF
cdr3_nt: TGCGCCAGCAGTGAGAGCGCAGCGGGAGGGCCCCAAGAGACCCAGTACTTC

v_call: TRBV19
d_call: .
j_call: TRBJ2-4
clone_size: .
cdr3_aa: CASSLGQPYTRIAKNIQYF
cdr3_nt: TGTGCCAGTAGCCTAGGACAGCCCTATACCCGCATAGCCAAAAACATTCAGTACTTC

v_call: TRBV7-9
d_call: .
j_call: TRBJ2-2
clone_size: many
cdr3_aa: CASSSMNTGELFF
cdr3_nt: TGTGCCAGCAGCTCTATGAACACCGGGGAGCTGTTTTTT

v_call: TRBV7-7
d_call: .
j_call: TRBJ2-2
clone_size: .
cdr3_aa: CASSLVAGNTGELFF
cdr3_nt: TGTGCTAGCAGCTTAGTGGCGGGGAACACCGGGGAGCTGTTTTTT

v_call: TRBV25-1
d_call: TRBD1
j_call: TRBJ2-5
clone_size: .
cdr3_aa: CAGSRTGGPEETQYF
cdr3_nt: TGTGCCGGCAGTAGAACAGGGGGTCCAGAAGAGACCCAGTACTTC

v_call: TRBV24-1
d_call: .
j_call: TRBJ2-1
clone_size: .
cdr3_aa: CATSVASHNEQFF
cdr3_nt: TGTGCCACCAGTGTAGCTAGCCACAATGAGCAGTTCTTC

v_call: TRBV25-1
d_call: TRBD2
j_call: TRBJ2-3
clone_size: .
cdr3_aa: CASSTSGGVTDTQYF
cdr3_nt: TGTGCCAGCAGTACTAGCGGGGGAGTCACAGATACGCAGTATTTT

v_call: TRBV19
d_call: TRBD2
j_call: TRBJ2-3
clone_size: .
cdr3_aa: CASSIRTSADTQYF
cdr3_nt: TGTGCCAGTAGTATACGGACTAGTGCAGATACGCAGTATTTT

v_call: TRBV7-9
d_call: TRBD1
j_call: TRBJ1-2
clone_size: once
cdr3_aa: CASSLAGTGGFGYGYTF
cdr3_nt: TGTGCCAGCAGCTTAGCCGGGACAGGGGGCTTTGGCTATGGCTACACCTTC

v_call: TRBV20-1
d_call: TRBD2
j_call: TRBJ2-7
clone_size: .
cdr3_aa: CSAAGLATYEQYF
cdr3_nt: TGCAGTGCCGCGGGACTAGCGACCTACGAGCAGTACTTC

v_call: TRBV7-9
d_call: .
j_call: TRBJ2-3
clone_size: .
cdr3_aa: CASSLALVKVTDTQYF
cdr3_nt: TGTGCCAGCAGCTTAGCGCTTGTAAAGGTTACAGATACGCAGTATTTT

v_call: TRBV7-9
d_call: TRBD2
j_call: TRBJ2-3
clone_size: many
cdr3_aa: CASSLGSGTSTDTQYF
cdr3_nt: TGTGCCAGCAGCTTAGGGAGCGGGACTAGCACAGATACGCAGTATTTT

v_call: TRBV6-2/TRBV6-3
d_call: TRBD2
j_call: TRBJ2-3
clone_size: many
cdr3_aa: CASNRAGAGDTQYF
cdr3_nt: TGTGCCAGCAATCGGGCGGGAGCGGGAGATACGCAGTATTTT

v_call: TRBV20-1
d_call: .
j_call: TRBJ2-6
clone_size: many
cdr3_aa: CSARDLDSGANVLTF
cdr3_nt: TGCAGTGCTAGAGATCTTGACTCTGGGGCCAACGTCCTGACTTTC

v_call: TRBV7-2
d_call: .
j_call: TRBJ1-2
clone_size: once
cdr3_aa: CASSPQRTNYGYTF
cdr3_nt: TGTGCCAGCAGCCCACAACGTACTAACTATGGCTACACCTTC

v_call: TRBV7-2
d_call: TRBD1
j_call: TRBJ1-1
clone_size: .
cdr3_aa: CASSLDRAAEAFF
cdr3_nt: TGTGCCAGCAGCCTTGACAGGGCCGCTGAAGCTTTCTTT

v_call: TRBV29-1
d_call: TRBD1
j_call: TRBJ1-1
clone_size: few
cdr3_aa: CSAPGQLNTEAFF
cdr3_nt: TGCAGCGCGCCGGGACAGCTTAACACTGAAGCTTTCTTT

v_call: TRBV5-1
d_call: .
j_call: TRBJ2-3
clone_size: .
cdr3_aa: CASSLGTITDTQYF
cdr3_nt: TGCGCCAGCAGCTTGGGGACTATTACAGATACGCAGTATTTT

v_call: TRBV7-2
d_call: .
j_call: TRBJ2-7
clone_size: .
cdr3_aa: CASSRSRQSTYEQYF
cdr3_nt: TGTGCCAGCAGCCGATCTCGACAGTCCACCTACGAGCAGTACTTC

v_call: TRBV4-3
d_call: TRBD2
j_call: TRBJ2-3
clone_size: .
cdr3_aa: CASSQDQASGREGDTQYF
cdr3_nt: TGCGCCAGCAGCCAAGATCAAGCTAGCGGGAGGGAGGGGGATACGCAGTATTTT

v_call: TRBV24-1
d_call: TRBD1
j_call: TRBJ1-4
clone_size: .
cdr3_aa: CATSDEGAQRSTNEKLSF
cdr3_nt: TGTGCCACCAGTGACGAGGGGGCCCAACGTTCAACTAATGAAAAACTGTCTTTT

v_call: TRBV7-9
d_call: .
j_call: TRBJ1-1
clone_size: once
cdr3_aa: CASTGDYTEAFF
cdr3_nt: TGTGCCAGCACTGGGGATTACACTGAAGCTTTCTTT

v_call: TRBV7-9
d_call: .
j_call: TRBJ2-3
clone_size: .
cdr3_aa: CASSTQGNPYTDTQYF
cdr3_nt: TGTGCCAGCAGCACACAGGGTAACCCATACACAGATACGCAGTATTTT

v_call: TRBV9
d_call: .
j_call: TRBJ2-1
clone_size: many
cdr3_aa: CASSVGSALAEQFF
cdr3_nt: TGTGCCAGCAGCGTAGGTTCAGCGTTGGCTGAGCAGTTCTTC

v_call: TRBV28
d_call: .
j_call: TRBJ2-3
clone_size: .
cdr3_aa: CASSHVSSYNEQYF
cdr3_nt: TGTGCCAGCAGTCACGTCAGCTCCTACAATGAGCAGTATTTT

v_call: TRBV7-3
d_call: TRBD2
j_call: TRBJ2-1
clone_size: .
cdr3_aa: CANSLGTSGGAGYNEQFF
cdr3_nt: TGTGCCAACAGCTTGGGGACTAGCGGGGGGGCCGGGTACAATGAGCAGTTCTTC

v_call: TRBV24-1
d_call: TRBD1
j_call: TRBJ1-1
clone_size: .
cdr3_aa: CATARTGNTEAFF
cdr3_nt: TGTGCCACCGCCCGGACAGGCAACACTGAAGCTTTCTTT

v_call: TRBV5-1
d_call: .
j_call: TRBJ2-3
clone_size: .
cdr3_aa: CASSYDGGEQYF
cdr3_nt: TGCGCCAGCAGCTATGACGGGGGTGAGCAGTATTTT

v_call: TRBV5-1
d_call: .
j_call: TRBJ1-2
clone_size: once
cdr3_aa: CASSLGGPGDGYTF
cdr3_nt: TGCGCCAGCAGCTTGGGCGGTCCGGGGGATGGCTACACCTTC

v_call: TRBV9
d_call: .
j_call: TRBJ2-1
clone_size: many
cdr3_aa: CASSVGGLPSEQFF
cdr3_nt: TGTGCCAGCAGCGTAGGGGGGTTACCCAGTGAGCAGTTCTTC

v_call: TRBV7-3
d_call: TRBD1
j_call: TRBJ2-1
clone_size: .
cdr3_aa: CASSSGQGRGNEQFF
cdr3_nt: TGTGCCAGCAGCTCGGGACAGGGCCGGGGCAATGAGCAGTTCTTC

v_call: TRBV6-5
d_call: .
j_call: TRBJ1-3
clone_size: few
cdr3_aa: CASSYGASGNTIYF
cdr3_nt: TGTGCCAGCAGTTACGGGGCCTCTGGAAACACCATATATTTT

v_call: TRBV4-1
d_call: TRBD2
j_call: TRBJ2-7
clone_size: many
cdr3_aa: CASSQVAGTSLFSEQYF
cdr3_nt: TGCGCCAGCAGCCAAGTTGCGGGGACTAGCCTATTCTCCGAGCAGTACTTC

v_call: TRBV19
d_call: .
j_call: TRBJ2-6
clone_size: .
cdr3_aa: CASSIGGYGANVLTF
cdr3_nt: TGTGCCAGTAGTATAGGCGGCTACGGGGCCAACGTCCTGACTTTC

v_call: TRBV20-1
d_call: TRBD1
j_call: TRBJ1-6
clone_size: .
cdr3_aa: CSAREWEGASSPLHF
cdr3_nt: TGCAGTGCTAGAGAGTGGGAGGGGGCGTCTTCACCCCTCCACTTT

v_call: TRBV29-1
d_call: .
j_call: TRBJ1-3
clone_size: .
cdr3_aa: CSVASISGNTIYF
cdr3_nt: TGCAGCGTTGCCAGTATCTCTGGAAACACCATATATTTT

v_call: TRBV7-9
d_call: .
j_call: TRBJ2-7
clone_size: .
cdr3_aa: CASSLARSYEQYF
cdr3_nt: TGTGCCAGCAGCTTAGCGAGGTCCTACGAGCAGTACTTC

v_call: TRBV9
d_call: .
j_call: TRBJ2-3
clone_size: .
cdr3_aa: CASSDSHSEWADTQYF
cdr3_nt: TGTGCCAGCAGCGACTCCCACAGCGAATGGGCAGATACGCAGTATTTT

v_call: TRBV6-1
d_call: TRBD2
j_call: TRBJ2-7
clone_size: .
cdr3_aa: CASSYSTSLSGYEQYF
cdr3_nt: TGTGCCAGCAGTTACTCGACTAGCCTGAGTGGGTACGAGCAGTACTTC

v_call: TRBV9
d_call: .
j_call: TRBJ2-2
clone_size: .
cdr3_aa: CASSVGGGELFF
cdr3_nt: TGTGCCAGCAGCGTAGGAGGGGGGGAGCTGTTTTTT

v_call: TRBV20-1
d_call: .
j_call: TRBJ2-7
clone_size: .
cdr3_aa: CSAVGISYEQYF
cdr3_nt: TGCAGTGCTGTGGGGATCTCCTACGAGCAGTACTTC

v_call: TRBV7-8
d_call: TRBD1
j_call: TRBJ1-5
clone_size: .
cdr3_aa: CATTRDRVPGQPQHF
cdr3_nt: TGTGCCACCACCCGGGACAGGGTACCGGGGCAGCCCCAGCATTTT

v_call: TRBV12-3/TRBV12-4
d_call: .
j_call: TRBJ1-2
clone_size: .
cdr3_aa: CASSREYGYTF
cdr3_nt: TGTGCCAGCAGCCGAGAGTATGGCTACACCTTC

v_call: TRBV29-1
d_call: .
j_call: TRBJ2-7
clone_size: .
cdr3_aa: CSVREVGYEQYF
cdr3_nt: TGCAGCGTGAGAGAGGTTGGGTACGAGCAGTACTTC

v_call: TRBV20-1
d_call: .
j_call: TRBJ2-3
clone_size: .
cdr3_aa: CSARSSGPRKADTQYF
cdr3_nt: TGCAGTGCTAGGAGTTCCGGGCCGAGAAAGGCAGATACGCAGTATTTT

v_call: TRBV7-8
d_call: .
j_call: TRBJ1-1
clone_size: .
cdr3_aa: CASSLDRSSTEAFF
cdr3_nt: TGTGCCAGCAGCCTTGACAGGTCGAGCACTGAAGCTTTCTTT

v_call: TRBV2
d_call: .
j_call: TRBJ2-2
clone_size: .
cdr3_aa: CASSGRANTGELFF
cdr3_nt: TGTGCCAGCAGTGGCAGAGCGAACACCGGGGAGCTGTTTTTT

v_call: TRBV15
d_call: .
j_call: TRBJ2-7
clone_size: once
cdr3_aa: CATSRVHGARIEQYF
cdr3_nt: TGTGCCACCAGCAGAGTTCACGGGGCCAGGATCGAGCAGTACTTC

v_call: TRBV12-5
d_call: TRBD2
j_call: TRBJ2-1
clone_size: .
cdr3_aa: CASSQGLAGGGEQFF
cdr3_nt: TGTGCCAGCAGTCAAGGACTAGCGGGTGGTGGTGAGCAGTTCTTC

v_call: TRBV16
d_call: .
j_call: TRBJ1-4
clone_size: .
cdr3_aa: CASSHNEKLFF
cdr3_nt: TGTGCCAGCAGCCACAATGAAAAACTGTTTTTT

v_call: TRBV7-2
d_call: .
j_call: TRBJ2-7
clone_size: .
cdr3_aa: CASSLGQAGYEQYF
cdr3_nt: TGCGCCAGCAGCTTGGGACAAGCGGGCTACGAGCAGTACTTC

v_call: TRBV20-1
d_call: .
j_call: TRBJ2-3
clone_size: .
cdr3_aa: CSASLLPISTDTQYF
cdr3_nt: TGCAGTGCTAGTCTACTACCCATTAGCACAGATACGCAGTATTTT

v_call: TRBV10-1
d_call: .
j_call: TRBJ2-7
clone_size: .
cdr3_aa: CANRASSYEQYF
cdr3_nt: TGCGCCAACAGGGCGTCCTCCTACGAGCAGTACTTC

v_call: TRBV5-1
d_call: TRBD2
j_call: TRBJ2-5
clone_size: many
cdr3_aa: CASSLPYTSGRKETQYF
cdr3_nt: TGCGCCAGCAGCTTGCCATACACTAGCGGGAGAAAAGAGACCCAGTACTTC

v_call: TRBV11-2
d_call: TRBD2
j_call: TRBJ2-7
clone_size: .
cdr3_aa: CASSFASGRTYEQYF
cdr3_nt: TGTGCCAGCAGCTTTGCTAGCGGGAGGACATACGAGCAGTACTTC